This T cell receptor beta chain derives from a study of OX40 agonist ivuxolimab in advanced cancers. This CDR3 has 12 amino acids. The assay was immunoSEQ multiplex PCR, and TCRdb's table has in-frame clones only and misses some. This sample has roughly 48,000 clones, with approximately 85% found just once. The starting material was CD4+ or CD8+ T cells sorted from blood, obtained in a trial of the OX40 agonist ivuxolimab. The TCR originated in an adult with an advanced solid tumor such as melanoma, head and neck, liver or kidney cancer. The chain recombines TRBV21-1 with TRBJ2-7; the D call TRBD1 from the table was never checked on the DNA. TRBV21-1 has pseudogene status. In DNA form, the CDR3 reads TGTGCCAGCAGCAGGAGGGGGCGCGGGCAGTACTTC. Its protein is CASSRRGRGQYF.